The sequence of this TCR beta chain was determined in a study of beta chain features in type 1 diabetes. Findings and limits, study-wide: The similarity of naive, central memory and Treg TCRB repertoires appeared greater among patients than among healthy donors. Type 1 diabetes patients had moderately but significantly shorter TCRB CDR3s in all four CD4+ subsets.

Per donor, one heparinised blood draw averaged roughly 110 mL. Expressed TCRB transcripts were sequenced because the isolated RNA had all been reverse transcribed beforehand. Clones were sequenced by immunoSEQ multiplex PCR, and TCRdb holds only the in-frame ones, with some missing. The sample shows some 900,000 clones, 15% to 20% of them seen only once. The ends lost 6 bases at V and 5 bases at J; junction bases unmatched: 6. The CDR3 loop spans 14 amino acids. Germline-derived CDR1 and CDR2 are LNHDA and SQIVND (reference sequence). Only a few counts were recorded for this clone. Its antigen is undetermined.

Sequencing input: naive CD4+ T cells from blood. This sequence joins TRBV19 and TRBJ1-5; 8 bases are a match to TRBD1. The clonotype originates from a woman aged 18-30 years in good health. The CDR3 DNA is TGTGCCAGTAGCCGGACAGGGCCTCATCAGCCCCAGCATTTT. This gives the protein CASSRTGPHQPQHF.